A selection of T cell receptor beta chains follows, all from one sample in a study of blood T cell repertoires in COVID-19. The table came from immunoSEQ multiplex PCR; TCRdb's copy has only in-frame clones and leaves some out. Of some 270,000 clones in the sample, roughly 88% were seen once. The sequencing input was peripheral blood. The receptor set was obtained from a woman of 80 years or more with COVID-19, enrolled during active disease. The CDR3 runs from the conserved cysteine through the conserved F or W. The D gene is left open where the match is weak. Part of the rows lack a size; the others show once, few, many or a class for expanded clones.

TRBV4-1	TRBJ2-7	-	few	TGCGCCAGCAGCCAAGCCCCACTCTCCTACGAGCAGTACTTC	CASSQAPLSYEQYF
TRBV7-2	TRBJ1-1	TRBD1	-	TGTGCCAGTCGGACAGGGGCACTAGTGAACACTGAAGCTTTCTTT	CASRTGALVNTEAFF
TRBV4-1	TRBJ1-5	-	-	TGCGCCAGCAGCCAAGATACAGGGTTTCAGCCCCAGCATTTT	CASSQDTGFQPQHF
TRBV12-3/TRBV12-4	TRBJ1-5	-	-	TGTGCCAGCATGGGCCTCGTGGAGCCCCAGCATTTT	CASMGLVEPQHF
TRBV11-2	TRBJ1-2	TRBD1	-	TGTGCCAGCAGCCCCCGGACAGGGAAGTGGAGTAGGGGCTACACCTTC	CASSPRTGKWSRGYTF
TRBV27	TRBJ2-1	TRBD2	-	TGTGCCAGCAGCTTCCTCCTAGCGGGGGGGCCGAATGAGCAGTTCTTC	CASSFLLAGGPNEQFF
TRBV28	TRBJ1-2	-	-	TGTGCCAGCAGTTTTGGTAGGGAGAAGGGCTATGGCTACACCTTC	CASSFGREKGYGYTF
TRBV25-1	TRBJ1-6	-	-	TGTGCCAGCAGTGAAATGGGCAGGGTCTATAATTCACCCCTCCACTTT	CASSEMGRVYNSPLHF
TRBV12-3/TRBV12-4	TRBJ1-2	-	-	TGTGCCAGCAGTTTTGGGCAGAACTATGGCTACACCTTC	CASSFGQNYGYTF
TRBV28	TRBJ1-1	-	-	TGTGCCAGCGCCTTCGGGGGGGTTCCAAGAGCTTTCTTT	CASAFGGVPRAFF
TRBV14	TRBJ1-2	-	-	TGTGCCAGCAGCCGAACAGTCGGGGGCTATGGCTACACCTTC	CASSRTVGGYGYTF
TRBV3-1/TRBV3-2	TRBJ1-1	-	-	TGTGCCAGCAGCCAAGATTCTGGGGGGAAAGCTTTCTTT	CASSQDSGGKAFF
TRBV18	TRBJ1-1	TRBD1	-	TGTGCCAGCTCACCACAAGGGACAGGGCTGCACACTGAAGCTTTCTTT	CASSPQGTGLHTEAFF
TRBV18	TRBJ2-3	TRBD2	-	TGTGCCAGCTCACCACTAGCGGGGATCACCACAGATACGCAGTATTTT	CASSPLAGITTDTQYF
TRBV5-6	TRBJ2-3	TRBD1	-	TGTGCCAGCAGCTTGGAGGGACAGGGTTTCGGAGATACGCAGTATTTT	CASSLEGQGFGDTQYF